Sequencing of this T cell receptor beta chain was carried out in a study of T cell responses to AZD1222 COVID-19 vaccine. Overall study findings and caveats: Females made up more of the donors, who were largely white British, and clonal diversity may have come out too low. At baseline, seropositivity was found in only a handful of AZD1222 recipients. The repertoires were collected only after the peak T cell response.

Trimming took off 3 bases at V and 0 bases at J, with 13 bases between the two ends. This CDR3 spans 16 amino acids. Germline CDR1 is SGHRS and CDR2 is YFSETQ. Comments on this clone: The antigen is unknown.

Assay used: immunoSEQ multiplex PCR; TCRdb lists only in-frame clones, some missing. The data show some 99,000 clones, with roughly nine tenths seen just once and less than 8.5% held by the top ten. The sequence was collected from an adult in good health. The material sequenced was peripheral blood, taken on day 0 of AZD1222 vaccination. J is TRBJ2-1 and V is TRBV5-1, with D possibly matching TRBD2 (6 bases). CDR3 sequence (DNA): TGCGCCAGCAGCTCAAGCGGGCCGAGCTCCTACAATGAGCAGTTCTTC. It is translated as CASSSSGPSSYNEQFF.